Each of the 11 T cell receptor beta chains below was sequenced from the same sample in a study of blood T cell repertoires in COVID-19. The protocol was immunoSEQ multiplex PCR, while the TCRdb copy is restricted to in-frame clones and leaves out a portion. The table lists around 360,000 clones, roughly 87% of them singletons. The sequencing input was PBMCs or T cells enriched from blood (not recorded which). Source of these receptors: a woman between 25 and 40 years old who had recovered from COVID-19.

V usage is TRBV7-6 and J usage is TRBJ1-1; TRBD1 aligns across 8 bases. The length of the CDR3 is 14 residues. The V segment lost 6 bases and the J segment 1 base; nucleotides outside the gene matches: 4. The germline CDR1 and CDR2 sequences are SGHVS and FNYEAQ. CDR3 in DNA: TGTGCCAGCAGTCCAGGGGGCGCGAACACTGAAGCTTTCTTT. Translated, it gives CASSPGGANTEAFF.

V gene TRBV2 combines with J gene TRBJ2-5; 8 bases are a match to TRBD1. The ends lost 8 bases at V and 4 bases at J; junction bases unmatched: 3. Germline lookup yields CDR1 SNHLY and CDR2 FYNNEI. The CDR3 contains 12 residues. The CDR3 DNA reads TGTGCCAGCCTGACAGGGGCAGAGACCCAGTACTTC. Its translation: CASLTGAETQYF.

The chain has TRBV7-9 and TRBJ2-1, with D perhaps TRBD2 (7 bases). This CDR3 has 15 residues. CDR1 SEHNR and CDR2 FQNEAQ come from the germline V gene (reference sequence). The ends were cut back, 10 bases at V and 8 bases at J, with 24 bases in the middle. CDR3 DNA sequence: TGTGCCACCGCGCCCGCGCGGGGGCTTTTGGATGAGCAGTTCTTC. This encodes CATAPARGLLDEQFF.

The genes are TRBV11-2 and TRBJ1-2, with D unclear. Germline V gene sequence: CDR1 SGHAT, CDR2 FQNNGV. V lost 1 base and J 8 bases, leaving 14 bases between the germline ends. The CDR3 is made up of 14 amino acids. CDR3 amino acids: CASSLVPETGGYTF. The CDR3, as DNA: TGTGCCAGCAGCTTAGTCCCGGAGACGGGGGGCTACACCTTC. Supplemented by reference TRBV11-2 and TRBJ1-2, the full variable domain reads EAGVAQSPRYKIIEKRQSVAFWCNPISGHATLYWYQQILGQGPKLLIQFQNNGVVDDSQLPKDRFSAERLKGVDSTLKIQPAKLEDSAVYLCASSLVPETGGYTFGSGTRLTVV.

This clone was seen a single time. CDR3 residues: CASSPLSTGGAGGYTF. The CDR3, as DNA: TGTGCCAGCAGTCCACTCTCGACAGGGGGCGCGGGAGGCTACACCTTC. V is TRBV27 and J is TRBJ1-2, with 10 bases identical to TRBD1. There are 16 residues in the CDR3. V trimming: 5 bases; J trimming: 8 bases; junction bases outside the gene matches: 14. Germline loops: CDR1 MNHEY, CDR2 SMNVEV (reference sequence).

The V gene is TRBV10-3, the J gene TRBJ1-2; 8 bases map to TRBD1. Unmatched junction bases numbered 9, after V lost 5 bases and J lost 7 bases. This CDR3 has 14 residues. From germline, CDR1 is ENHRY and CDR2 SYGVKD. The CDR3 here is CAISLEGQVSGYTF. The CDR3 DNA reads as TGTGCCATCAGTTTGGAGGGACAGGTCTCTGGCTACACCTTC.

As concerns this clone: This CDR3 is also generated by other DNA sequences in the sample. V and J are TRBV7-2 and TRBJ2-7; 7 bases fit TRBD2. The CDR3 consists of 15 residues. CDR1 and CDR2 from the germline V gene are SGHTA and FQGNSA. V was pared by 1 base and J by 0 bases, with 3 bases of the junction left unmatched. The DNA of the CDR3 is TGTGCCAGCAGCTTAGGGGGCGGGAGCTCCTACGAGCAGTACTTC. Protein sequence: CASSLGGGSSYEQYF.

The chain is built from TRBV29-1 and TRBJ1-1; D is perhaps TRBD1 (5 bases). In germline, CDR1 is SQVTM, CDR2 ANQGSEA. Trimming took 2 bases from V and 0 from J, leaving 10 bases between them. The length of the CDR3 is 14 residues. The CDR3 is CSVEWGRVNTEAFF. The DNA for the CDR3 is TGCAGCGTTGAATGGGGCAGGGTGAACACTGAAGCTTTCTTT.

This clone has a single count. The rearrangement links TRBV10-1 to TRBJ1-4, with D unresolved. Germline CDR1 and CDR2: WNHNN and SYGVQD (reference sequence). Trimming pared 0 bases from V and 8 bases from J, leaving 13 bases between. CDR3 length: 15 amino acids. The CDR3 loop is CASSESWEGVEKLFF. As DNA, the CDR3 is TGCGCCAGCAGTGAGTCGTGGGAGGGTGTGGAAAAACTGTTTTTT.

The chain couples TRBV7-2 to TRBJ2-3; 7 bases fit TRBD2. The CDR3 loop spans 15 amino acids. With V trimmed by 3 bases and J by 2 bases, 5 bases remained unmatched. Germline CDR1 and CDR2: SGHTA and FQGNSA. CDR3 nucleotides: TGTGCCAGCAGCTTCGGGACTATTCTCACAGATACGCAGTATTTT. Translation gives CASSFGTILTDTQYF.

The table lists this clone with a count of one. This sequence joins TRBV13 and TRBJ2-1, with D perhaps matching TRBD2 (6 bases). This CDR3 has 16 residues. From germline, CDR1 is PRHDT and CDR2 FYEKMQ (reference sequence). The ends were cut back, 5 bases at V and 4 bases at J, with 18 bases in the middle. DNA of the CDR3: TGTGCCAGCAGCCCACCCTTGGTGGGGGGATACAATGAGCAGTTCTTC. Its translation is CASSPPLVGGYNEQFF.